What follows are 28 T cell receptor beta chains derived from one specimen sequenced in a study of blood T cell repertoires in COVID-19. Libraries were prepared by immunoSEQ multiplex PCR; TCRdb keeps only in-frame clonotypes and omits some of them. The sample yields under 300,000 clones, around 88% seen once. The sample taken for sequencing was peripheral blood. The receptors derive from a man older than 75 with acute or convalescent COVID-19.

The chain uses TRBV3-1 (or the pseudogene TRBV3-2) and TRBJ2-2; D not resolved. Germline-derived CDR1 and CDR2 are LGHDT and YNNKEL (reference sequence). CDR3 length equals 11 residues. The germline V and J ends were trimmed by 5 bases and 8 bases, with 6 bases remaining between them. The CDR3, as DNA: TGTGCCAGCAGCAGAGCAGGGGAGCTGTTTTTT. This translates into CASSRAGELFF.

The V call is TRBV12-3 or TRBV12-4, the J call TRBJ1-2, with a weak D call TRBD1 (6 bases). The CDR3 is 13 residues long. V was pared by 1 base and J by 4 bases, with 7 bases between. The CDR3 sequence: CASSLVGGYGYTF. CDR3 bases: TGTGCCAGCAGTTTAGTAGGGGGCTATGGCTACACCTTC.

The chain uses TRBV11-2 and TRBJ1-2; D call uncertain. Per germline, CDR1 SGHAT and CDR2 FQNNGV. The CDR3 has 14 residues. Deletions cut 5 bases from V and 7 bases from J, with 17 bases between. For the CDR3, the DNA is TGTGCCAGCAGCCCCGAACGGACCCGGGGTGGCTACACCTTC. Protein sequence: CASSPERTRGGYTF.

V and J are TRBV3-1 (or the pseudogene TRBV3-2) and TRBJ2-1, with TRBD2 matching over 13 bases. V shed 5 bases and J 8 bases; nucleotides not matched to a gene: 12. Germline V CDR1 and CDR2: LGHDT, YNNKEL (reference sequence). The length of the CDR3 is 17 residues. In nucleotides, the CDR3 is TGTGCCAGCAGCTCTAGACTAGCGGGGGGAGGGGAGTATGAGCAGTTCTTC. Translating it yields CASSSRLAGGGEYEQFF.

The chain couples TRBV5-1 to TRBJ2-2; D gene unclear. CDR3 size: 15 residues. Germline V CDR1 and CDR2: SGHRS, YFSETQ. Trimming removed 1 base from V and 5 bases from J, with 12 bases in between. Written as DNA, the CDR3 is TGCGCCAGCAGCTTGAACTCCGCGAGGACCGGGGAGCTGTTTTTT. Encoded protein: CASSLNSARTGELFF.

The chain joins TRBV6-1 to TRBJ1-2; D uncertain. The CDR3 runs 15 residues. Germline V gene data show CDR1 as MNHNS and CDR2 as SASEGT. Between the trimmed V and J ends, which lost 2 bases and 4 bases, there was a span of 14 bases. The CDR3: CASSESGTSGYGYTF. CDR3 in DNA: TGTGCCAGCAGTGAATCGGGTACCTCTGGCTATGGCTACACCTTC.

The chain recombines TRBV21-1 with TRBJ2-5; the table assigns TRBD2, which was not confirmed against the DNA. TRBV21-1 is recorded as a pseudogene. The CDR3 runs to 17 residues. The CDR3 DNA reads as TGTGCCAGCACCTTATGCGTCCTGTGGGGGAGGGTAGAGACCCAGTACTTC. Amino acids: CASTLCVLWGRVETQYF.

This sequence joins TRBV5-4 and TRBJ2-2, with D possibly being TRBD1 (6 bases). Trimming stripped 7 bases from V and 0 bases from J, with 16 bases between. CDR3 length: 16 amino acids. Germline V gene lookup returns CDR1 SGHNT and CDR2 YYREEE (reference sequence). The CDR3 protein is CASSMWGLSNTGELFF. The CDR3 bases are TGTGCCAGCTCAATGTGGGGGCTATCGAACACCGGGGAGCTGTTTTTT.

The V gene is TRBV29-1, the J gene TRBJ1-2; no clear D gene. The V and J ends lost 7 bases and 0 bases respectively, with 15 bases between them. The germline CDR1 and CDR2 sequences are SQVTM and ANQGSEA. This CDR3 has 14 amino acids. The CDR3 loop is CSADQAGSNYGYTF. CDR3 coding DNA: TGCAGCGCCGACCAAGCAGGTTCTAACTATGGCTACACCTTC.

V is TRBV19 and J is TRBJ2-1; 7 bases align to TRBD2. This CDR3 spans 15 amino acids. Per the germline V gene, CDR1 is LNHDA and CDR2 is SQIVND (reference sequence). Trimming at V came to 5 bases and at J to 6 bases, leaving 10 bases not matched to a gene. CDR3 sequence reads: CASSSGLVEPNEQFF. The CDR3 region has the DNA TGTGCCAGTAGTTCAGGACTAGTAGAGCCCAATGAGCAGTTCTTC.

The V call is TRBV19, the J call TRBJ1-2; no clear D. Germline V gene lookup returns CDR1 LNHDA and CDR2 SQIVND (reference sequence). This CDR3 region has 13 residues. V lost 3 bases to trimming and J lost 7 bases, with 12 bases between them. The CDR3 region is CASSMAMRVGYTF. The CDR3 DNA reads TGTGCCAGTAGTATGGCGATGAGGGTTGGCTACACCTTC.

This clone came up once. V usage is TRBV7-2 and J usage is TRBJ2-7, with D unclear. The germline V gene encodes CDR1 SGHTA and CDR2 FQGNSA. The CDR3 runs to 13 residues. Trimming pared 1 base from V and 2 bases from J, leaving 6 bases between. This chain's CDR3 is CASSLVVAYEQYF. CDR3 nucleotides: TGTGCCAGCAGCTTAGTAGTGGCCTACGAGCAGTACTTC.

The rearrangement links TRBV12-3 or TRBV12-4 to TRBJ1-3; D uncertain. The V gene lost 10 bases and the J gene lost 0 bases, with 7 bases spanning the gap. This CDR3 spans 12 amino acids. DNA for the CDR3: TGTGCCACTGCGAGCTCTGGAAACACCATATATTTT. Amino acid sequence: CATASSGNTIYF.

The chain is built from TRBV6-5 and TRBJ1-2; possibly TRBD1 for D (6 bases). V dropped 4 bases and J dropped 7 bases, with 16 bases sitting between them. Germline V CDR1 and CDR2: MNHEY, SVGAGI. The CDR3 contains 14 residues. Here the CDR3 DNA reads TGTGCCAGCAGTTTCACCCGTGAAGGGGGTGGCTACACCTTC. It encodes CASSFTREGGGYTF.

The chain has TRBV3-1 (or the pseudogene TRBV3-2) and TRBJ2-2, with D possibly TRBD2 on 5 matching bases. The CDR3 is 14 amino acids. Germline V gene data show CDR1 as LGHDT and CDR2 as YNNKEL (reference sequence). V was shortened by 3 bases and J by 5 bases, with 10 bases between the two germline ends. The CDR3, as DNA: TGTGCCAGCAGCCAGGGAGATTTGACCGGGGAGCTGTTTTTT. The encoded protein is CASSQGDLTGELFF.

This clone was detected only once. The chain combines TRBV24-1 with TRBJ2-6, with 8 nucleotides matching TRBD2. This CDR3 has 18 amino acids. The V segment lost 3 bases and the J segment 0 bases; nucleotides outside the gene matches: 6. The germline gives CDR1 KGHDR, CDR2 SFDVKD. The CDR3 protein is CATSDPLAASSGANVLTF. The CDR3 DNA is TGTGCCACCAGTGATCCACTAGCGGCGAGCTCTGGGGCCAACGTCCTGACTTTC.

The DNA for the CDR3 is TGTGCCAGCTCTGAGGGGGCCACTGAAGCTTTCTTT. Protein product: CASSEGATEAFF. The V and J genes are TRBV6-6 and TRBJ1-1; TRBD1 agrees at 7 bases. The CDR3 runs 12 residues. The J segment lost 4 bases and the V segment lost 8 bases, leaving 4 bases of the junction unmatched. CDR1 and CDR2 (germline): MNHNY, SVGAGI (reference sequence).

This rearrangement joins TRBV10-3 to TRBJ1-1; D not resolved. The CDR3 is 13 residues long. Germline V lookup: CDR1 ENHRY, CDR2 SYGVKD. Trimming pared 6 bases from V and 2 bases from J, leaving 10 bases between. The CDR3 DNA reads as TGTGCCATCAGCCCACTAGGAAACACTGAAGCTTTCTTT. Encoded protein: CAISPLGNTEAFF.

The count of this clone is one. This rearrangement joins TRBV4-3 to TRBJ1-1; TRBD1 matches at 8 bases. Per the germline V gene, CDR1 is LGHNA and CDR2 is YSLEER. The ends lost 3 bases at V and 0 bases at J; junction bases unmatched: 3. This CDR3 region has 15 residues. CDR3 nucleotides: TGCGCCAGCAGCCATACGGACAGGGTGAACACTGAAGCTTTCTTT. It translates to CASSHTDRVNTEAFF.

This clone has a handful of counts. The chain employs TRBV11-2 and TRBJ1-2, with TRBD1 as a possible D gene (5 bases). The V gene lost 4 bases and the J gene lost 7 bases, with 10 bases spanning the gap. The CDR3 contains 12 residues. CDR1 SGHAT and CDR2 FQNNGV come from the germline V gene. CDR3 in amino acids: CASSSGVGGYTF. Written as DNA, the CDR3 is TGTGCCAGCAGCTCGGGGGTGGGTGGCTACACCTTC.

CDR3 region: CAISDSGFRDTQYF. The CDR3 nucleotides are TGTGCCATCAGTGATTCCGGGTTTCGAGATACGCAGTATTTT. The chain links TRBV10-3 to TRBJ2-3; D is undetermined. Germline CDR1 and CDR2: ENHRY and SYGVKD. V was pared by 3 bases and J by 5 bases, with 12 bases between. The CDR3 length is 14 residues.

This rearrangement joins TRBV27 to TRBJ1-1; D remains ambiguous. Deletions cut 3 bases from V and 1 base from J, with 6 bases between. CDR1 and CDR2 from the germline V gene are MNHEY and SMNVEV (reference sequence). The CDR3 consists of 13 residues. The CDR3 spells CASSFKANTEAFF. CDR3 in DNA: TGTGCCAGCAGTTTTAAAGCGAACACTGAAGCTTTCTTT.

The rearrangement uses TRBV10-1 and TRBJ1-2; unclear D gene. Germline V CDR1 and CDR2: WNHNN, SYGVQD (reference sequence). V was cut by 3 bases and J by 4 bases, with 9 bases left in between. The CDR3 is made up of 13 amino acids. The CDR3 region has the DNA TGCGCCAGCAGTGAAGACTTCTCCTATGGCTACACCTTC. Its protein product is CASSEDFSYGYTF.

The V call is TRBV27, the J call TRBJ2-2, with D maybe TRBD1 (6 bases). Germline V gene data show CDR1 as MNHEY and CDR2 as SMNVEV (reference sequence). The CDR3 totals 14 residues. The ends were cut back, 3 bases at V and 7 bases at J, with 12 bases in the middle. The CDR3: CASSLDSPGGELFF. The CDR3 nucleotides read TGTGCCAGCAGTTTGGACAGCCCTGGCGGGGAGCTGTTTTTT.

The rearrangement links TRBV5-1 to TRBJ2-1; TRBD1 matches at 8 bases. Germline V gene data show CDR1 as SGHRS and CDR2 as YFSETQ. This CDR3 has 14 residues. V trimming: 4 bases; J trimming: 7 bases; junction bases outside the gene matches: 7. The CDR3 nucleotides are TGCGCCAGCAGCCCTGGACAGGGTATTAATGAGCAGTTCTTC. This gives the protein CASSPGQGINEQFF.

CDR3 residues: CASSSGTGVFTEAFF. CDR3 nucleotides: TGTGCCAGCAGTTCCGGGACAGGGGTCTTCACTGAAGCTTTCTTT. The chain carries TRBV28 and TRBJ1-1, with TRBD1 identical over 10 bases. Germline assignment: CDR1 MDHEN and CDR2 SYDVKM. The CDR3 totals 15 residues. V lost 4 bases and J lost 4; bases outside the gene matches: 6.

V is TRBV9 and J is TRBJ2-2, with D perhaps matching TRBD1 (5 bases). Germline CDR1 reads SGDLS; CDR2 reads YYNGEE. Trimming shortened V by 3 bases and J by 6 bases, and 12 bases separated the two germline ends. The CDR3 is made up of 14 amino acids. CDR3 protein: CASSAEQVAGELFF. The CDR3 DNA sequence: TGTGCCAGCAGCGCTGAACAGGTCGCCGGGGAGCTGTTTTTT.

The V gene is TRBV5-6, the J gene TRBJ1-4; D is uncertain. CDR3 length equals 12 residues. Germline V gene lookup returns CDR1 SGHDT and CDR2 YYEEEE. The germline V and J ends were trimmed by 0 bases and 7 bases, with 4 bases remaining between them. CDR3 DNA: TGTGCCAGCAGCTTGGACAGTGAAAAACTGTTTTTT. Translating it yields CASSLDSEKLFF.